A selection of T cell receptor beta chains follows, all from one sample in a study of cytomegalovirus exposure and HLA in healthy donors. Produced via immunoSEQ multiplex PCR; TCRdb's table is partial and in-frame only. The repertoire holds 95,000 to 150,000 clones, with approximately 80% as singletons. The material sequenced was PBMCs. The receptors derive from a woman in her forties in good health and CMV-seropositive. Both conserved end residues are part of each CDR3. The D gene is left open where the match is weak.

v_call | d_call | cdr3_aa
TRBV6-1 | . | CAGRPGQGPQSEQFF
TRBV10-3 | . | CAISAGTGAGELFF
TRBV6-5 | TRBD1 | CASSAGTANYGYTF
TRBV19 | . | CASSLPGFSNQPQHF
TRBV7-9 | TRBD1 | CASSLTGQDNEKLFF
TRBV30 | TRBD1 | CAWSGDRDTPLHF
TRBV7-2 | TRBD1 | CASSLIRGFVKNIQYF
TRBV7-2 | TRBD1 | CASSPGTANTEAFF
TRBV7-6 | . | CASSLAGRDTQYF
TRBV11-1 | . | CASSLTGTGELFF
TRBV9 | . | CASSLGQPNTEAFF
TRBV5-5 | . | CASSWGDSPEYGYTF
TRBV19 | . | CASSPTAPTGEKLFF
TRBV6-1 | TRBD1 | CASGGTGTDTQYF
TRBV7-9 | . | CARRGLNTGELFF
TRBV29-1 | TRBD1 | CSVATGAGELFF
TRBV9 | TRBD1 | CASSVGRTGRDTQYF
TRBV6-5 | TRBD1 | CASRLGTGLSEQYF
TRBV5-1 | TRBD1 | CASSLWSGQGAYEQYF
TRBV7-8 | TRBD1 | CASSLARGQGYEQYF
TRBV5-4 | TRBD1 | CASSPPGQGAEKLFF
TRBV29-1 | . | CSVEEAAGYEQYF
TRBV27 | . | CASSTVETDTQYF
TRBV6-6 | . | CASSRNEQFF
TRBV6-1 | . | CASDRSDNSPLHF
TRBV10-3 | TRBD2 | CATSMGGGFRNTGELFF
TRBV7-9 | TRBD2 | CASSLVGGKRYEQYF
TRBV27 | . | CASSLGQGRQPQHF
TRBV28 | TRBD2 | CASSPSLAGAGEQFF
TRBV5-4 | . | CASSLDRDGYGYTF
TRBV27 | TRBD2 | CASSLGTSGRQPGANVLTF
TRBV5-8 | . | CASSSETIGNSPLHF
TRBV4-3 | TRBD2 | CASSQVRFLAGEETDTQYF
TRBV30 | TRBD2 | CAWGLSGRARETQYF
TRBV6-5 | . | CASSYSAGVSTEQFF
TRBV9 | TRBD1 | CASSVWPGQSTGELFF
TRBV15 | . | CATSRDQWRQETQYF
TRBV4-3 | TRBD2 | CASSPLAGSGELFF
TRBV7-9 | . | CASSSRETRLYF
TRBV7-6 | TRBD2 | CASSLGTSGNLMNEQYF
TRBV15 | . | CATSRAIRGTKNIQYF
TRBV18 | . | CASSPAGTRTPTNEKLFF
TRBV5-6 | . | CASSFTGQPNQPQHF
TRBV6-1 | TRBD2 | CATAEEAGGPGEQFF
TRBV10-3 | TRBD1 | CATKNGTGAGGGVYEQYF